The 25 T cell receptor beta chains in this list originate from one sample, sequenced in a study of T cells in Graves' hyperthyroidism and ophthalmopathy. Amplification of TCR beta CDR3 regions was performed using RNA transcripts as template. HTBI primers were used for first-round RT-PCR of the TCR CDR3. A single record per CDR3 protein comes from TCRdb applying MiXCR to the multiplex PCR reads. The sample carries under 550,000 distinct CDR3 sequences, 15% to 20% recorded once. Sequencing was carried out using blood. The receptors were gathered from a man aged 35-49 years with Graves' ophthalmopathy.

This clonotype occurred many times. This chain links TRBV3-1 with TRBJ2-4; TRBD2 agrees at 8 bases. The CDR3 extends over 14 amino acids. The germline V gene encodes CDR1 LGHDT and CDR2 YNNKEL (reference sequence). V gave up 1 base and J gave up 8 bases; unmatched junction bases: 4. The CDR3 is CASSQGNSGDIQYF. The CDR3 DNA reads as TGTGCCAGCAGCCAAGGGAATAGCGGGGACATTCAGTACTTC.

DNA of the CDR3: TGTGCCAGCAGCGAAATACAGGGGGCGGCCGGGGAGCTGTTTTTT. Translating gives CASSEIQGAAGELFF. This chain connects TRBV6-2 or TRBV6-3 to TRBJ2-2; 9 bases match TRBD1. The trim removed 6 bases at V and 6 bases at J, leaving 8 bases unmatched. Germline V gives CDR1 MNHEY, CDR2 SVGEGT. This CDR3 is built from 15 residues.

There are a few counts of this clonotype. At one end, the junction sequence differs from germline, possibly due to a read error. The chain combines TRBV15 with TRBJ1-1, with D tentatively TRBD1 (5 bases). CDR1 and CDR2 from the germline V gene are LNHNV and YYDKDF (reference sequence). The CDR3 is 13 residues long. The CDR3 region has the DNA TGTGCCACCAGGGCAGGGCTGAACACTGAAGCCTTCTTT. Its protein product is CATRAGLNTEAFF.

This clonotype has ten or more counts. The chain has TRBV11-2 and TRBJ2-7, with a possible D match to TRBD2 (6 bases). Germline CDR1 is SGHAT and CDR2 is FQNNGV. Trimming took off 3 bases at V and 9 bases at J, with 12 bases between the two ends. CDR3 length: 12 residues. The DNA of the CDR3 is TGTGCCAGCAGCTTCCCCGGGAGTCGGCAGTACTTC. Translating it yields CASSFPGSRQYF. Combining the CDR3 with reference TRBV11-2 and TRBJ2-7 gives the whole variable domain EAGVAQSPRYKIIEKRQSVAFWCNPISGHATLYWYQQILGQGPKLLIQFQNNGVVDDSQLPKDRFSAERLKGVDSTLKIQPAKLEDSAVYLCASSFPGSRQYFGPGTRLTVT.

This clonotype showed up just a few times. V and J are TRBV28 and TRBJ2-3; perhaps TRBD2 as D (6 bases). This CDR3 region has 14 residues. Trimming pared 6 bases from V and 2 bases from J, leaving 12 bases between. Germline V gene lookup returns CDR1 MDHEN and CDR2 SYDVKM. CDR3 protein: CASRAEGPTDTQYF. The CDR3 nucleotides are TGTGCCAGCAGGGCGGAGGGGCCCACAGATACGCAGTATTTT.

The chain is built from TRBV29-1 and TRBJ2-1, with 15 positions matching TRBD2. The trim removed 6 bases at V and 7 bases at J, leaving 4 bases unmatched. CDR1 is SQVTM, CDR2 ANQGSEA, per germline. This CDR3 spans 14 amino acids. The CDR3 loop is CSVRGLAGGNEQFF. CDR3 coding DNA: TGCAGCGTCCGAGGACTAGCGGGAGGGAATGAGCAGTTCTTC.

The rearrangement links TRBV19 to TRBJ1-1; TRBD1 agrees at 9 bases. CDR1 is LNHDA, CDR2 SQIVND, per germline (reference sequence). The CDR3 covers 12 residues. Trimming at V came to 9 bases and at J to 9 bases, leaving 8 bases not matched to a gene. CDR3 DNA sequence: TGTGCCAGCGTAATAACAGGGGGCAAAGCTTTCTTT. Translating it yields CASVITGGKAFF.

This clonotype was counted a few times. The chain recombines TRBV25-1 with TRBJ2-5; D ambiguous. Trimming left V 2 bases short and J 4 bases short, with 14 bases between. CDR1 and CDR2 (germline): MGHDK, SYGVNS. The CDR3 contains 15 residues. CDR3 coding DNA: TGTGCCAGCAGTGAAATCGGATCCTTGGGAGAGACCCAGTACTTC. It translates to CASSEIGSLGETQYF.

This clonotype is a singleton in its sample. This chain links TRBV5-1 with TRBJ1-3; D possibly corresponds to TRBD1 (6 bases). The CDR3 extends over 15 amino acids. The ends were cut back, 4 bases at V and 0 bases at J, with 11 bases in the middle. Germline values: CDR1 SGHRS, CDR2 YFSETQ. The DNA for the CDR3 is TGCGCCAGCAGCGGCGGACAGAACTCTGGAAACACCATATATTTT. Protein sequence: CASSGGQNSGNTIYF.

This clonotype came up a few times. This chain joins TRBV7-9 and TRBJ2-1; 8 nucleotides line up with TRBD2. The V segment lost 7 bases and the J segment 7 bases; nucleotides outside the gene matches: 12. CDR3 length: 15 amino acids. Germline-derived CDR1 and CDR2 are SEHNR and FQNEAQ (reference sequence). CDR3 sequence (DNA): TGTGCCAGCACCCTCCCGCGGGGGGCGGGGAATGAGCAGTTCTTC. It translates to CASTLPRGAGNEQFF.

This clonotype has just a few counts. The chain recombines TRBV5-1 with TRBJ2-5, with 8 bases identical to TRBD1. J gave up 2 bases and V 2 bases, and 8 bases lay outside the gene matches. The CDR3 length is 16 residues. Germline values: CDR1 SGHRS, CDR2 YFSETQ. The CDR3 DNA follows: TGCGCCAGCAGCTTAGCCCCGACAGGGGAGCAAGAGACCCAGTACTTC. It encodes CASSLAPTGEQETQYF.

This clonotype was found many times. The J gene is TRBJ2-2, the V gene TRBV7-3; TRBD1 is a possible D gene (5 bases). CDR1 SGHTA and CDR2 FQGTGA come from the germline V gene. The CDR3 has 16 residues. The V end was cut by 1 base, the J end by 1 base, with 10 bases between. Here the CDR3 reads CASSLNDRRNTGELFF. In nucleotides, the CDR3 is TGTGCCAGCAGCTTAAATGACAGAAGGAACACCGGGGAGCTGTTTTTT.

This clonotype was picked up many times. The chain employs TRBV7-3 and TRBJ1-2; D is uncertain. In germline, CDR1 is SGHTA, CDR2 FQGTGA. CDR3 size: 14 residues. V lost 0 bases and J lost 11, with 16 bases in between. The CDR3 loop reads CASSLTHEGSGYTF. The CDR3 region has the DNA TGTGCCAGCAGCTTAACGCATGAGGGTTCAGGTTACACCTTC.

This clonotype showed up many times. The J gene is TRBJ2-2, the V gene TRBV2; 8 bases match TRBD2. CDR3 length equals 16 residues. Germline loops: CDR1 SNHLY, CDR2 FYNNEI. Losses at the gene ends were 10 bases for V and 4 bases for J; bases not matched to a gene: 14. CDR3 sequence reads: CATDSSGGGSTGELFF. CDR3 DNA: TGTGCCACCGACTCGTCTGGCGGGGGGTCCACCGGGGAGCTGTTTTTT.

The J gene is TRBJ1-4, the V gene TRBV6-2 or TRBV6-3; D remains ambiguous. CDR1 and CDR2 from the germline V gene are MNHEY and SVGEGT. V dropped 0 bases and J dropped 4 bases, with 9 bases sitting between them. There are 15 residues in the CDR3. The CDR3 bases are TGTGCCAGCAGTTACTCGAACAGCCGTAATGAAAAACTGTTTTTT. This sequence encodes CASSYSNSRNEKLFF.

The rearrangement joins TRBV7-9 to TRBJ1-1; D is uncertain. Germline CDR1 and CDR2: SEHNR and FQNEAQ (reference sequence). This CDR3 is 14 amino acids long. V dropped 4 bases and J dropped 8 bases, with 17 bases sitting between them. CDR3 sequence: CASSWGPKGPEAFF. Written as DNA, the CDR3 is TGTGCCAGCAGCTGGGGTCCAAAAGGTCCGGAAGCTTTCTTT.

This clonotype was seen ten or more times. The CDR3 DNA sequence: TGCAGTGCTAGGGAGGGGACAGGGGGCAACGAGCAGTACTTC. As protein: CSAREGTGGNEQYF. This chain connects TRBV20-1 to TRBJ2-7; 12 nucleotides align to TRBD1. Unmatched junction bases numbered 5, after V lost 3 bases and J lost 5 bases. Germline assignment: CDR1 DFQATT and CDR2 SNEGSKA (reference sequence). CDR3 size: 14 residues.

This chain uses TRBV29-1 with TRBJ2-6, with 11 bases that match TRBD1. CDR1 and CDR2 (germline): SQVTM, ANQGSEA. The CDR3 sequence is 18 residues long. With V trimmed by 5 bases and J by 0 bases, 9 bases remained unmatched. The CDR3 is CSVLGGTGGVSGANVLTF. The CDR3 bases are TGCAGCGTTCTAGGAGGGACAGGGGGGGTCTCTGGGGCCAACGTCCTGACTTTC. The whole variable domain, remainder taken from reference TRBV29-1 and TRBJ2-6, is SAVISQKPSRDICQRGTSLTIQCQVDSQVTMMFWYRQQPGQSLTLIATANQGSEATYESGFVIDKFPISRPNLTFSTLTVSNMSPEDSSIYLCSVLGGTGGVSGANVLTFGAGSRLTVL.

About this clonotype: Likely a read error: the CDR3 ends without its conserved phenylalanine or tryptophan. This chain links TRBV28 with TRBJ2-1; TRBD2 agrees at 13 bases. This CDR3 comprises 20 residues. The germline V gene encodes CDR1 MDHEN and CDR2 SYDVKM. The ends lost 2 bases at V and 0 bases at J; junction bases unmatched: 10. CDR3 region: CASSLISRTSGSSSYNEQFL. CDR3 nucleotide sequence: TGTGCCAGCAGTTTAATTTCCCGGACTAGCGGGAGCAGCTCCTACAATGAGCAGTTCCTC.

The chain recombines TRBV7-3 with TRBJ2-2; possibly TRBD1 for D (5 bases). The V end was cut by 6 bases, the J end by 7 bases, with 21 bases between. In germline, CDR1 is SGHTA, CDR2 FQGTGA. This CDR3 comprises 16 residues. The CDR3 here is CASSPYRQTDNGELFF. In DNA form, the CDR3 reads TGTGCCAGCAGTCCCTACCGACAGACCGATAACGGGGAGCTGTTTTTT.

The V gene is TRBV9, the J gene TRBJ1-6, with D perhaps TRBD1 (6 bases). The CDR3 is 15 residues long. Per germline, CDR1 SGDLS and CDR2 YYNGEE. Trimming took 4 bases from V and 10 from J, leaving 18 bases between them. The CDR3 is CASSTRQDPRSPLHF. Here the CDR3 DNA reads TGTGCCAGCAGCACCCGACAGGACCCTAGGTCACCCCTCCACTTT.

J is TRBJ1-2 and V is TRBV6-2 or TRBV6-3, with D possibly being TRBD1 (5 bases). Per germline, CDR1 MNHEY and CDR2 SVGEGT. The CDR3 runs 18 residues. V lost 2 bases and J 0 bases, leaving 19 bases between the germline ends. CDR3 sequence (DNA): TGTGCCAGCAGTTACCCCCCTATGCAGCGGGGGGCTAACTATGGCTACACCTTC. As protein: CASSYPPMQRGANYGYTF.

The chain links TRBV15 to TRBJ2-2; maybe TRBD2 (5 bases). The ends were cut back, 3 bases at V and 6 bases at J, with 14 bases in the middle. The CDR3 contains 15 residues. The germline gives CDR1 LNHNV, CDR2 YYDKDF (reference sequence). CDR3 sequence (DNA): TGTGCCACCAGCAGTCCCGGGGTATCGGCCGGGGAGCTGTTTTTT. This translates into CATSSPGVSAGELFF.

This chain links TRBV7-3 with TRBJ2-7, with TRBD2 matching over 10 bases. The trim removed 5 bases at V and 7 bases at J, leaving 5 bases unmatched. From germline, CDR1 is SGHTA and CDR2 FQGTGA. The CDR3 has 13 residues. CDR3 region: CASSPSGSWEQYF. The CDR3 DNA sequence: TGTGCCAGCAGCCCTAGCGGGAGTTGGGAGCAGTACTTC.

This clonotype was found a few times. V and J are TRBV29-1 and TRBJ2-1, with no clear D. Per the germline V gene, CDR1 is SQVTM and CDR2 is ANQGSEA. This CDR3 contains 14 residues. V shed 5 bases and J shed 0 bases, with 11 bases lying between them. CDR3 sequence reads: CSVPAPSSYNEQFF. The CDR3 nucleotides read TGCAGCGTTCCCGCGCCGAGCTCCTACAATGAGCAGTTCTTC.